Listed below are T cell receptor beta chains from one sample, sequenced in a study of blood T cells in healthy people across ages. TCRdb fed the 5' RACE reads into MiXCR, producing one record per CDR3 protein. This table has about 570,000 distinct CDR3 sequences, 25% to 30% appearing once. The specimen was blood. These receptors were collected from a woman aged 70-85 years in good health. Both conserved end residues are part of each CDR3. The order of the fields is clone size, J gene, D gene, V gene, CDR3 protein, CDR3 DNA. The D gene is left open where the match is weak. Clone sizes are given selectively: once, few, many, or a class where the clone is expanded.

clone size: -
J gene: TRBJ2-7
D gene: -
V gene: TRBV5-1
CDR3 protein: CASSLAGDTGYEQYF
CDR3 DNA: TGCGCCAGCAGCTTGGCAGGGGATACGGGCTACGAGCAGTACTTC

clone size: -
J gene: TRBJ1-2
D gene: -
V gene: TRBV7-2
CDR3 protein: CASSPEAGRVANYGYTF
CDR3 DNA: TGTGCCAGCAGCCCAGAGGCAGGGAGGGTGGCTAACTATGGCTACACCTTC

clone size: -
J gene: TRBJ2-3
D gene: TRBD2
V gene: TRBV11-2
CDR3 protein: CASSRILAGGTQYF
CDR3 DNA: TGTGCCAGCAGCCGAATACTAGCGGGGGGTACGCAGTATTTT

clone size: -
J gene: TRBJ1-2
D gene: -
V gene: TRBV7-2
CDR3 protein: CASSSGPTIAYGYTF
CDR3 DNA: TGTGCCAGCAGCTCAGGACCGACCATTGCCTATGGCTACACCTTC

clone size: -
J gene: TRBJ1-2
D gene: -
V gene: TRBV5-1
CDR3 protein: CASSFSQSDYGYTF
CDR3 DNA: TGCGCCAGCAGCTTTAGTCAGTCGGATTATGGCTACACCTTC

clone size: few
J gene: TRBJ1-5
D gene: TRBD1
V gene: TRBV12-3/TRBV12-4
CDR3 protein: CASSRTGGQQPRHF
CDR3 DNA: TGTGCCAGCAGCCGGACAGGGGGCCAGCAGCCCCGGCATTTT

clone size: -
J gene: TRBJ2-3
D gene: -
V gene: TRBV3-1
CDR3 protein: CASSQEFRTDNTDTQYF
CDR3 DNA: TGTGCCAGCAGCCAAGAGTTCCGGACAGATAACACAGATACGCAGTATTTT

clone size: many
J gene: TRBJ2-1
D gene: -
V gene: TRBV7-2
CDR3 protein: CASSSGGSNNEQFF
CDR3 DNA: TGTGCCAGCAGCAGTGGGGGCTCAAACAATGAGCAGTTCTTC

clone size: -
J gene: TRBJ1-5
D gene: -
V gene: TRBV12-3/TRBV12-4
CDR3 protein: CASSLAQYGTSQPQHF
CDR3 DNA: TGTGCCAGCAGTTTAGCGCAGTACGGTACCAGTCAGCCCCAGCATTTT

clone size: few
J gene: TRBJ2-1
D gene: -
V gene: TRBV7-2
CDR3 protein: CASSLYFGGSNEQFF
CDR3 DNA: TGTGCCAGCAGCTTATACTTTGGCGGCTCCAATGAGCAGTTCTTC

clone size: -
J gene: TRBJ1-1
D gene: -
V gene: TRBV20-1
CDR3 protein: CSAGGGPEAFF
CDR3 DNA: TGCAGTGCCGGGGGGGGCCCTGAAGCTTTCTTT

clone size: many
J gene: TRBJ2-1
D gene: TRBD2
V gene: TRBV12-3/TRBV12-4
CDR3 protein: CASSPTGGTDGEQFF
CDR3 DNA: TGTGCCAGCAGTCCCACGGGGGGAACTGACGGTGAGCAGTTCTTC

clone size: -
J gene: TRBJ2-5
D gene: -
V gene: TRBV20-1
CDR3 protein: CSARAENGGDRETQYF
CDR3 DNA: TGCAGTGCTAGAGCCGAGAACGGGGGAGATCGGGAGACCCAGTACTTC

clone size: many
J gene: TRBJ2-3
D gene: -
V gene: TRBV5-1
CDR3 protein: CASSSLTTDTQYF
CDR3 DNA: TGCGCCAGCAGCTCACTGACCACAGATACGCAGTATTTT

clone size: -
J gene: TRBJ2-5
D gene: TRBD2
V gene: TRBV7-8
CDR3 protein: CASGRGSSIQETQYF
CDR3 DNA: TGTGCCAGCGGGCGGGGGTCGTCAATACAAGAGACCCAGTACTTC

clone size: -
J gene: TRBJ1-2
D gene: -
V gene: TRBV15
CDR3 protein: CATSRDYAGYTF
CDR3 DNA: TGTGCCACCAGCAGAGATTACGCTGGCTACACCTTC

clone size: few
J gene: TRBJ2-7
D gene: -
V gene: TRBV12-3/TRBV12-4
CDR3 protein: CASSLPHYEQYF
CDR3 DNA: TGTGCCAGCAGTTTGCCCCATTACGAGCAGTACTTC

clone size: -
J gene: TRBJ1-4
D gene: -
V gene: TRBV7-2
CDR3 protein: CASSPWHRNGEKLFF
CDR3 DNA: TGTGCCAGCAGCCCATGGCACAGGAATGGTGAAAAACTGTTTTTT

clone size: few
J gene: TRBJ2-3
D gene: -
V gene: TRBV7-9
CDR3 protein: CASREGSLSTDTQYF
CDR3 DNA: TGTGCCAGTAGGGAAGGGTCCCTCAGCACAGATACGCAGTATTTT

clone size: -
J gene: TRBJ1-2
D gene: -
V gene: TRBV9
CDR3 protein: CASSVAASPNYGYTF
CDR3 DNA: TGTGCCAGCAGCGTAGCGGCCAGCCCGAACTATGGCTACACCTTC

clone size: -
J gene: TRBJ2-3
D gene: -
V gene: TRBV24-1
CDR3 protein: CATSELGGPRPRTDTQYF
CDR3 DNA: TGTGCCACCAGTGAGCTCGGTGGGCCGCGTCCCCGCACAGATACGCAGTATTTT

clone size: -
J gene: TRBJ1-1
D gene: TRBD1
V gene: TRBV2
CDR3 protein: CASRTGAGTKAFF
CDR3 DNA: TGTGCCAGCAGGACAGGGGCGGGGACTAAAGCTTTCTTT

clone size: few
J gene: TRBJ1-6
D gene: TRBD1
V gene: TRBV20-1
CDR3 protein: CSARTGADNSPLHF
CDR3 DNA: TGCAGTGCTAGAACAGGGGCAGATAATTCACCCCTCCACTTT

clone size: many
J gene: TRBJ1-2
D gene: -
V gene: TRBV9
CDR3 protein: CASSPGGGPSYGYTF
CDR3 DNA: TGTGCCAGCAGCCCCGGGGGGGGCCCTAGCTATGGCTACACCTTC

clone size: few
J gene: TRBJ1-5
D gene: TRBD1
V gene: TRBV4-2
CDR3 protein: CASSPTGRTNQPQHF
CDR3 DNA: TGTGCCAGCAGCCCGACAGGGAGGACCAATCAGCCCCAGCATTTT

clone size: -
J gene: TRBJ1-4
D gene: -
V gene: TRBV3-1
CDR3 protein: CASSLRSGYEKLFF
CDR3 DNA: TGTGCCAGCAGCCTCCGGTCCGGATATGAAAAACTGTTTTTT

clone size: few
J gene: TRBJ2-7
D gene: TRBD1
V gene: TRBV7-6
CDR3 protein: CASSWGQGQNEQYF
CDR3 DNA: TGTGCCAGCAGCTGGGGACAGGGTCAAAACGAGCAGTACTTC

clone size: many
J gene: TRBJ1-1
D gene: -
V gene: TRBV9
CDR3 protein: CASSVVPLSTEAFF
CDR3 DNA: TGTGCCAGCAGCGTAGTGCCGTTGAGCACTGAAGCTTTCTTT

clone size: -
J gene: TRBJ2-5
D gene: -
V gene: TRBV24-1
CDR3 protein: CATSDSAGTGETQYF
CDR3 DNA: TGTGCCACCAGTGATTCGGCCGGGACGGGAGAGACCCAGTACTTC